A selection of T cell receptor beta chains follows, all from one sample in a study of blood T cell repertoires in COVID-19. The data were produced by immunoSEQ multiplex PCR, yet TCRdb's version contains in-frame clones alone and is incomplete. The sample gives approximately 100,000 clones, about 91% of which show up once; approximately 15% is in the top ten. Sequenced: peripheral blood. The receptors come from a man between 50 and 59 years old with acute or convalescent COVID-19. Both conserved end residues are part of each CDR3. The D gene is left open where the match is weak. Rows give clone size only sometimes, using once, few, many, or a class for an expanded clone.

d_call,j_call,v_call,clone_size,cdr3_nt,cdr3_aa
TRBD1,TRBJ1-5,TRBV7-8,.,TGTGCCAGCAGCTTCCGGGACAGAGATCAGCCCCAGCATTTT,CASSFRDRDQPQHF
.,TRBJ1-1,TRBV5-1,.,TGCGCCAGCAGCTTGGGTCTCGGCACTGAAGCTTTCTTT,CASSLGLGTEAFF
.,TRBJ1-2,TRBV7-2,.,TGTGCCAGCAGCCCTACGGGGGGGGAGCGGGGCTACACCTTC,CASSPTGGERGYTF
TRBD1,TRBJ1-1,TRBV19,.,TGTGCCAGTAGTATAGGACAGGGCAGCTTGAACACTGAAGCTTTCTTT,CASSIGQGSLNTEAFF
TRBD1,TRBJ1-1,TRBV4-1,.,TGCGCCAGCAGCCAATCCCAGGACAGGCGCATGAACACTGAAGCTTTCTTT,CASSQSQDRRMNTEAFF
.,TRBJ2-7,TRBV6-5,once,TGTGCCAGCAGTTACTCGAATACGCGGGGCGAGCAGTACTTC,CASSYSNTRGEQYF
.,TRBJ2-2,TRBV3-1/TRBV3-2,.,TGTGCCAGCAGCCCCGGCGGAAACACCGGGGAGCTGTTTTTT,CASSPGGNTGELFF
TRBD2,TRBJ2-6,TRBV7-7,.,TGTGCCAGCAGCCCCTCGGGGCTAGCGGGTGGTTCTGGGGCCAACGTCCTGACTTTC,CASSPSGLAGGSGANVLTF
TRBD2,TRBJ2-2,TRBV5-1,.,TGCGCCAGCAGGTCGACTAGCGGGAACACCGGGGAGCTGTTTTTT,CASRSTSGNTGELFF
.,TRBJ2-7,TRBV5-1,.,TGCGCCAGCAGCGATAAAAACACAGGGAGTCAGTACTTC,CASSDKNTGSQYF
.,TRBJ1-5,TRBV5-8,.,TGTGCCAACCTCTGTGATGTCGCGCCACTTACTCTCAATCAGCCCCAGCATTTT,CANLCDVAPLTLNQPQHF
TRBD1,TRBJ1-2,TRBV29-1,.,TGCAGCGTTGAAGATGTGGGACAGCTTAACTATGGCTACACCTTC,CSVEDVGQLNYGYTF
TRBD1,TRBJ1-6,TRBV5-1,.,TGCGCCAGCAGCTCCGACCTACGGGACAGGGTTAATTCACCCCTCCACTTT,CASSSDLRDRVNSPLHF
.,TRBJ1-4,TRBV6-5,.,TGTGCCAGCAGTCCCGGAGCCGAAAAACTGTTTTTT,CASSPGAEKLFF
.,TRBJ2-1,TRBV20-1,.,TGCAGTGCTTCAACTAGGGATGAGCAGTTCTTC,CSASTRDEQFF
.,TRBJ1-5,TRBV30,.,TGTGCCTGGAGCGGGGGAGCTGGGCCCCAGCATTTT,CAWSGGAGPQHF
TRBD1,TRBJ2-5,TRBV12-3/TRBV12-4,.,TGTGCCAGCAGACGGACAGGACAAGAGACCCAGTACTTC,CASRRTGQETQYF
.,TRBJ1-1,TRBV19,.,TGTGCCAGTAGTATAGTGAGGCAGGGGGAAGCTTTCTTT,CASSIVRQGEAFF
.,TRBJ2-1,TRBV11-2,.,TGTGCCAGCAGCCCTGGGGGGTATTTAGAGCAGTTCTTC,CASSPGGYLEQFF
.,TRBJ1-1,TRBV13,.,TGTGCCAGCAGCTTAGCCCTCTCGGGCACTGAAGCTTTCTTT,CASSLALSGTEAFF
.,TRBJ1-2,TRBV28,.,TGTGCCACCACTACGGGGGGCTATGGCTACACCTTC,CATTTGGYGYTF
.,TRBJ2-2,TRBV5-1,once,TGCGCCAGCAGCTATCTCAGCGGTGCTACCGGGGAGCTGTTTTTT,CASSYLSGATGELFF
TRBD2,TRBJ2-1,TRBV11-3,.,TGTGCCAGCAGCTTTAGCGGGGCCGGACTCAATGAGCAGTTCTTC,CASSFSGAGLNEQFF
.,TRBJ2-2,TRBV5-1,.,TGCGCCAGCGGATCAGGGATCTCCTCGGGCGGGGAGCTGTTTTTT,CASGSGISSGGELFF
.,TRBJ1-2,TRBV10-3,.,TGTGCCATCCCCAGTCGGGGGGCGGGTAACTATGGCTACACCTTC,CAIPSRGAGNYGYTF
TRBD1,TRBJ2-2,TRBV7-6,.,TGTGCCAGCAGCTTAATGGGACAGATCAACCCCTCGAACACCGGGGAGCTGTTTTTT,CASSLMGQINPSNTGELFF
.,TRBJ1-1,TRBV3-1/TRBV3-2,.,TGTGCCAGCAGCCAAGAAACAGCAGCTTTCTTT,CASSQETAAFF
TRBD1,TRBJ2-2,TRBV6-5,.,TGTGCCAGCACCTGGGACAGGGGGACCGGGGAGCTGTTTTTT,CASTWDRGTGELFF
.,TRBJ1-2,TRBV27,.,TGTGCCAGCAGGCCTCCTGGACAGCTCTATGGCTACACCTTC,CASRPPGQLYGYTF
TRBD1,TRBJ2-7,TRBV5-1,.,TGCGCCAGCAGCCGGGGACAGGGTAACTACGAGCAGTACTTC,CASSRGQGNYEQYF
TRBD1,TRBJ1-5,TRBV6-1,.,TGTGCCAGCAGTGCAAACCCGGGACAGGGTATTCAGCCCCAGCATTTT,CASSANPGQGIQPQHF
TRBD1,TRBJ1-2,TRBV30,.,TGTGCCTGGAGTTTAGGGACAGGGGATACCGGCCTCTATGGCTACACCTTC,CAWSLGTGDTGLYGYTF